These 32 T cell receptor beta chains were sequenced from one sample in a study of STAT5B mutations in CD4+ large granular lymphocyte leukemia. Sequenced by immunoSEQ multiplex PCR; TCRdb stores in-frame clones only, minus some. The data contain 48,000 or so clones, roughly 70% of them seen just once; the ten biggest clones take up roughly 1.4%. The specimen was CD4+ T cells from blood buffy coats. The receptors were sampled from a human donor in good health.

This chain uses TRBV9 with TRBJ2-5; the match to TRBD2 covers 12 bases. Germline loops: CDR1 SGDLS, CDR2 YYNGEE. J lost 4 bases, V lost 2 bases, and 9 bases had no gene match. This CDR3 is built from 17 residues. Here the CDR3 reads CASSVGLAGGSGETQYF. CDR3 coding DNA: TGTGCCAGCAGCGTCGGGCTAGCGGGGGGGTCCGGAGAGACCCAGTACTTC.

The chain recombines TRBV5-1 with TRBJ1-2; a weak D match, TRBD1 (6 bases). Germline V CDR1 and CDR2: SGHRS, YFSETQ. The CDR3 loop spans 14 amino acids. Trimming left V 0 bases short and J 4 bases short, with 10 bases between. CDR3 sequence reads: CASSLVGGGYGYTF. The CDR3 DNA reads TGCGCCAGCAGCTTGGTCGGGGGCGGCTATGGCTACACCTTC.

The chain couples TRBV9 to TRBJ2-2; weak D call: TRBD1 (5 bases). Germline CDR1 and CDR2: SGDLS and YYNGEE. The CDR3 length is 16 residues. Trimming took off 0 bases at V and 0 bases at J, with 9 bases between the two ends. The CDR3 spells CASSVAWTPNTGELFF. CDR3 nucleotides: TGTGCCAGCAGCGTAGCATGGACACCGAACACCGGGGAGCTGTTTTTT. The variable domain in full, with the rest retrieved from reference TRBV9 and TRBJ2-2, is DSGVTQTPKHLITATGQRVTLRCSPRSGDLSVYWYQQSLDQGLQFLIQYYNGEERAKGNILERFSAQQFPDLHSELNLSSLELGDSALYFCASSVAWTPNTGELFFGEGSRLTVL.

In its sample, this clone ranks as medium-sized. The chain recombines TRBV19 with TRBJ1-5; possible D gene TRBD1, 6 bases. The V end was cut by 7 bases, the J end by 6 bases, with 16 bases between. From germline, CDR1 is LNHDA and CDR2 SQIVND (reference sequence). The CDR3 runs 14 residues. CDR3 DNA: TGTGCCAGTAACGTAGGGGACATGGGTCAGCCCCAGCATTTT. Protein sequence: CASNVGDMGQPQHF.

The V gene is TRBV9, the J gene TRBJ2-3; TRBD2 matches at 12 bases. V was clipped by 3 bases and J by 2 bases; unmatched bases: 4. Germline-derived CDR1 and CDR2 are SGDLS and YYNGEE. This CDR3 has 16 amino acids. CDR3 residues: CASSAGLAGNTDTQYF. For the CDR3, the DNA is TGTGCCAGCAGCGCCGGACTAGCGGGGAACACAGATACGCAGTATTTT.

This chain joins TRBV5-1 and TRBJ2-7; no reliable D call. This CDR3 is 16 amino acids long. Germline CDR1 is SGHRS and CDR2 is YFSETQ. V lost 0 bases and J 0 bases, leaving 13 bases between the germline ends. The CDR3 DNA reads as TGCGCCAGCAGCTTGGTTGGGCAGCGCCACTCCTACGAGCAGTACGTC. Protein product: CASSLVGQRHSYEQYV.

This clone was observed a single time. The chain joins TRBV2 to TRBJ2-1; 8 nucleotides align to TRBD1. The CDR3 is 14 amino acids. Germline lookup yields CDR1 SNHLY and CDR2 FYNNEI. Trimming took 4 bases from V and 3 from J; bases not matched to a gene: 2. The CDR3 DNA is TGTGCCAGCAGTGGGACAGGGCTCTACAATGAGCAGTTCTTC. Residues: CASSGTGLYNEQFF.

The gene calls are TRBV28 and TRBJ1-2; 7 bases map to TRBD1. Germline CDR1 MDHEN, CDR2 SYDVKM. This CDR3 spans 13 amino acids. V shed 4 bases and J 5 bases; nucleotides not matched to a gene: 4. This chain's CDR3 is CASSSEGAYGYTF. As DNA, the CDR3 is TGTGCCAGCAGTTCGGAGGGGGCTTATGGCTACACCTTC.

The rearrangement links TRBV5-5 to TRBJ2-5; 10 bases match TRBD2. CDR1 is SGHKS and CDR2 is YYEKEE in the germline V gene (reference sequence). The CDR3 loop spans 18 amino acids. V was pared by 1 base and J by 4 bases, with 13 bases of the junction left unmatched. The DNA for the CDR3 is TGTGCCAGCAGCTTGACGCCTGGCTCGGTAGCGGGGGGAGAGACCCAGTACTTC. This codes for CASSLTPGSVAGGETQYF.

This sequence joins TRBV7-2 and TRBJ1-1; D gene ambiguous. Per the germline V gene, CDR1 is SGHTA and CDR2 is FQGNSA. Trimming left V 7 bases short and J 4 bases short, with 19 bases between. CDR3 length: 15 residues. CDR3 DNA sequence: TGTGCCAGCACCGAAACGGCGGGGTTTGTCACTGAAGCTTTCTTT. This gives the protein CASTETAGFVTEAFF.

This clone was seen a single time. The chain employs TRBV7-9 and TRBJ1-6; unclear D gene. Trimming shortened V by 3 bases and J by 7 bases, and 10 bases separated the two germline ends. The germline CDR1 and CDR2 sequences are SEHNR and FQNEAQ (reference sequence). The CDR3 length is 14 residues. CDR3 sequence: CASSFWATNSPLHF. CDR3 DNA sequence: TGTGCCAGCAGCTTTTGGGCCACCAATTCACCCCTCCACTTT.

The chain is built from TRBV15 and TRBJ2-5, with D hard to call. V lost 1 base, J lost 7 bases, and 7 bases lay in between. CDR3 length: 12 residues. Germline V gene sequence: CDR1 LNHNV, CDR2 YYDKDF (reference sequence). The CDR3 bases are TGTGCCACCAGCAGAGCCGGTGGGACCCAGTACTTC. It encodes CATSRAGGTQYF.

This clone was picked up a small number of times. This chain connects TRBV5-1 to TRBJ1-2, with no clear D. This CDR3 has 13 residues. The germline CDR1 and CDR2 sequences are SGHRS and YFSETQ. Trimming took 4 bases from V and 4 from J, leaving 11 bases between them. CDR3 sequence: CASSPDQTYGYTF. DNA for the CDR3: TGCGCCAGCAGCCCCGATCAGACCTATGGCTACACCTTC.

The rearrangement links TRBV14 to TRBJ2-5; D may be TRBD1 (5 bases). V was shortened by 0 bases and J by 5 bases, with 13 bases between the two germline ends. This CDR3 is built from 15 residues. CDR1 SGHDN and CDR2 FVKESK come from the germline V gene. CDR3 loop: CASSQEGPLSETQYF. DNA of the CDR3: TGTGCCAGCAGCCAAGAGGGGCCGCTGTCTGAGACCCAGTACTTC.

The rearrangement uses TRBV6-5 and TRBJ1-6, with a possible D match to TRBD1 (5 bases). The CDR3 contains 15 residues. Trimming shortened V by 2 bases and J by 10 bases, and 15 bases separated the two germline ends. CDR1 and CDR2 from the germline V gene are MNHEY and SVGAGI. CDR3 residues: CASSYQGRGASPLHF. In DNA form, the CDR3 reads TGTGCCAGCAGTTACCAAGGACGAGGGGCCTCACCCCTCCACTTT.

A few counts support this clone. J is TRBJ2-2 and V is TRBV30; 12 nucleotides align to TRBD2. The CDR3 consists of 16 residues. In germline, CDR1 is GTSNPN, CDR2 SVGIG (reference sequence). V lost 7 bases to trimming and J lost 2 bases; unmatched junction nucleotides: 8. CDR3 coding DNA: TGTGCCTCGTTGACTAGCGGGGGAGACAACACCGGGGAGCTGTTTTTT. It codes for CASLTSGGDNTGELFF.

The rearrangement joins TRBV28 to TRBJ2-7; TRBD1 agrees at 9 bases. Germline CDR1 and CDR2: MDHEN and SYDVKM. CDR3 length: 15 amino acids. The V gene end was trimmed by 4 bases and the J gene end by 0 bases; junction bases not matched to a gene: 4. CDR3 in amino acids: CASSSQGAYSYEQYF. The DNA of the CDR3 is TGTGCCAGCAGTTCACAGGGGGCCTACTCCTACGAGCAGTACTTC.

The V call is TRBV29-1, the J call TRBJ1-1, with TRBD1 matching 7 bases. The J segment lost 10 bases and the V segment lost 5 bases, leaving 13 bases of the junction unmatched. The germline CDR1 and CDR2 sequences are SQVTM and ANQGSEA. The CDR3 length is 13 residues. The CDR3 bases are TGCAGCGTTACAACCGCTACAGGGGAAGGAGCTTTCTTT. Protein product: CSVTTATGEGAFF.

There are a few counts of this clone. The rearrangement uses TRBV2 and TRBJ1-6; TRBD1 matches at 10 bases. Germline V gene sequence: CDR1 SNHLY, CDR2 FYNNEI. V gave up 6 bases and J gave up 7 bases; unmatched junction bases: 0. The CDR3 length is 13 residues. The CDR3 loop reads CASRGQGNSPLHF. CDR3 bases: TGTGCCAGCAGGGGACAGGGGAATTCACCCCTCCACTTT. The full variable domain, its missing parts supplied by reference TRBV2 and TRBJ1-6, is EPEVTQTPSHQVTQMGQEVILRCVPISNHLYFYWYRQILGQKVEFLVSFYNNEISEKSEIFDDQFSVERPDGSNFTLKIRSTKLEDSAMYFCASRGQGNSPLHFGNGTRLTVT.

This clone has just one count. The genes are TRBV2 and TRBJ2-2; D unresolved. The CDR3 has 16 residues. The V and J ends lost 2 bases and 2 bases respectively, with 12 bases between them. Germline CDR1 and CDR2: SNHLY and FYNNEI. This CDR3 reads CASSELSAKNTGELFF. In DNA, the CDR3 is TGTGCCAGCAGTGAATTAAGCGCCAAAAACACCGGGGAGCTGTTTTTT.

The V gene is TRBV7-3, the J gene TRBJ2-1; 15 bases align to TRBD2. Germline V gene lookup returns CDR1 SGHTA and CDR2 FQGTGA. Losses at the gene ends were 2 bases for V and 9 bases for J; bases not matched to a gene: 8. The CDR3 is made up of 17 amino acids. CDR3 nucleotide sequence: TGTGCCAGCAGCTTATTCTCCGGGACTAGCGGGGGGATTGAGCAGTTCTTC. Amino acid sequence: CASSLFSGTSGGIEQFF.

This chain connects TRBV2 to TRBJ2-7; D ambiguous. The ends were cut back, 4 bases at V and 6 bases at J, with 10 bases in the middle. Germline lookup yields CDR1 SNHLY and CDR2 FYNNEI. The CDR3 consists of 12 residues. CDR3 loop: CASSGSRAEQYF. Written as DNA, the CDR3 is TGTGCCAGCAGTGGGTCCCGAGCCGAGCAGTACTTC.

This chain links TRBV7-8 with TRBJ2-1, with D maybe TRBD1 (6 bases). The CDR3 consists of 16 residues. V lost 7 bases and J 3 bases, leaving 19 bases between the germline ends. Germline V lookup: CDR1 SGHVS, CDR2 FQNEAQ. CDR3 sequence: CASTDTPRGLYNEQFF. CDR3 DNA sequence: TGTGCCAGCACCGATACCCCCAGGGGCCTCTACAATGAGCAGTTCTTC.

The CDR3 DNA reads as TGTGCCAGCAGTCCGACAGGGGGCGTAACCTACGAGCAGTACTTC. It yields the protein CASSPTGGVTYEQYF. The rearrangement links TRBV6-5 to TRBJ2-7, with 10 nucleotides matching TRBD1. The V and J ends lost 5 bases and 2 bases, in that order; junction bases with no gene match: 6. Germline assignment: CDR1 MNHEY and CDR2 SVGAGI. CDR3 length: 15 amino acids.

The chain joins TRBV21-1 to TRBJ2-7; the table assigns TRBD2, which was not confirmed against the DNA. TRBV21-1 is tagged as a pseudogene. The CDR3 runs to 17 residues. CDR3 in amino acids: CASSKGTSGGPSYEQYF. CDR3 sequence (DNA): TGTGCCAGCAGCAAAGGTACTAGCGGGGGGCCGTCCTACGAGCAGTACTTC.

The rearrangement uses TRBV19 and TRBJ2-7, with 7 bases fitting TRBD2. The germline V gene encodes CDR1 LNHDA and CDR2 SQIVND (reference sequence). The length of the CDR3 is 15 residues. The junction had 3 bases not matched to a gene; V was cut back by 0 bases and J by 1 base. CDR3 coding DNA: TGTGCCAGTAGTATAGATGGGGGAGGGTCCTACGAGCAGTACTTC. Amino acid sequence: CASSIDGGGSYEQYF.

The chain combines TRBV27 with TRBJ2-7; TRBD1 or TRBD2 may be the D gene (6 bases each). This CDR3 comprises 15 residues. V was shortened by 5 bases and J by 2 bases, with 16 bases between the two germline ends. From germline, CDR1 is MNHEY and CDR2 SMNVEV (reference sequence). The CDR3: CASSPRSGAAYEQYF. CDR3 in DNA: TGTGCCAGCAGTCCCCGGTCGGGGGCAGCCTACGAGCAGTACTTC.

The chain employs TRBV18 and TRBJ2-5, with D tentatively TRBD2 (6 bases). Trimming removed 5 bases from V and 5 bases from J, with 12 bases in between. The germline gives CDR1 KGHSH, CDR2 LQKENI. CDR3 length equals 13 residues. The CDR3 nucleotides read TGTGCCAGCTCAAGCAGGGAGGAGGAGACCCAGTACTTC. This codes for CASSSREEETQYF.

The gene calls are TRBV6-1 and TRBJ2-7; possible D gene TRBD1, 6 bases. From germline, CDR1 is MNHNS and CDR2 SASEGT. The CDR3 contains 15 residues. V was pared by 3 bases and J by 3 bases, with 15 bases between. CDR3 DNA: TGTGCCAGCAGTGACCCGACAGGCCTTTTCTACGAGCAGTACTTC. Its translation is CASSDPTGLFYEQYF.

The chain joins TRBV6-6 to TRBJ1-4; 7 bases match TRBD1. Germline-derived CDR1 and CDR2 are MNHNY and SVGAGI (reference sequence). The CDR3 is made up of 14 amino acids. V lost 6 bases and J lost 4; bases outside the gene matches: 5. This CDR3 is CASRRGQVNEKLFF. DNA for the CDR3: TGTGCCAGCAGACGAGGACAGGTTAATGAAAAACTGTTTTTT.

The rearrangement links TRBV5-1 to TRBJ2-7; D unclear. Trimming took 0 bases from V and 7 from J, leaving 14 bases between them. Per the germline V gene, CDR1 is SGHRS and CDR2 is YFSETQ. CDR3 length equals 14 residues. The CDR3 region has the DNA TGCGCCAGCAGCTTGGCCTTCCTTCCTAGAGAGCAGTACTTC. It codes for CASSLAFLPREQYF.

The V gene is TRBV7-2, the J gene TRBJ1-4, with D tentatively TRBD1 (6 bases). Germline CDR1 and CDR2: SGHTA and FQGNSA. There are 17 residues in the CDR3. V was trimmed by 5 bases and J by 4 bases, leaving 20 bases between them. CDR3 sequence (DNA): TGTGCCAGCAGCCCCGGGGGGGCGGGGCCCCTTAATGAAAAACTGTTTTTT. The encoded protein is CASSPGGAGPLNEKLFF.